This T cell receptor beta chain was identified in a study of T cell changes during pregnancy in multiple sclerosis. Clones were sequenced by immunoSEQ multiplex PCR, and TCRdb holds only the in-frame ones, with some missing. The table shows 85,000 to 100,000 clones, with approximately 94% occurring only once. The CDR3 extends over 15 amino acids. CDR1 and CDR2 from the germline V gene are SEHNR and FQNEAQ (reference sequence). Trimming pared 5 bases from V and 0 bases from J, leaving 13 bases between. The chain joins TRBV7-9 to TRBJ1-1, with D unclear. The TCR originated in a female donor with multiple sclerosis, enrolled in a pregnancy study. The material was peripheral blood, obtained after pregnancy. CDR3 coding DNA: TGTGCCAGCAGCACCATAGAGGGTATGAACACTGAAGCTTTCTTT. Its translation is CASSTIEGMNTEAFF.